This TCR beta chain is from a study of T cells in Graves' hyperthyroidism and ophthalmopathy. There were TCR beta CDR3 regions amplified from RNA transcripts. In the first-round RT-PCR of the TCR CDR3, the HTBI primer set was used. MiXCR was run by TCRdb on the multiplex PCR reads, yielding one entry per CDR3 protein. The table shows 650,000 to 750,000 distinct CDR3 sequences, with around 13% occurring only once. This clonotype was seen a handful of times. The sequence derives from a woman in her late teens or twenties with Graves' hyperthyroidism. Sample: blood.

As DNA, the CDR3 is TGTGCCTGGAGCCATTCCAAATACGAGCAGTACTTC. Protein sequence: CAWSHSKYEQYF. V usage is TRBV30 and J usage is TRBJ2-7; no reliable D call. The V and J ends lost 3 bases and 4 bases respectively, with 10 bases between them. The CDR3 is 12 residues long. Germline CDR1 is GTSNPN and CDR2 is SVGIG (reference sequence).